Listed below are T cell receptor beta chains from one sample, sequenced in a study of blood T cells in healthy people across ages. From the 5' RACE reads, TCRdb called clonotypes with MiXCR, one entry per CDR3 protein. The sample has roughly 1,300,000 distinct CDR3 sequences; around 59% are singletons. The sequencing sample was made of blood. The origin of the receptors is a young man in good health. CDR3s include the opening cysteine and the closing phenylalanine or tryptophan. Fields, in order: J gene, D gene, clone size, V gene, CDR3 DNA, CDR3 protein. D genes are given only for firm matches. The size entry is marked missing in some rows and otherwise reads once, few, many or a size class.

TRBJ1-1 - - TRBV27 TGTGCCAGCAGTCCTCTTTCGGGGCAGGGAGCTTTCTTT CASSPLSGQGAFF
TRBJ1-6 - - TRBV4-1 TGCGCCAGCAGCCTCCTAACGGGGGAGGGATCCTATAATTCACCCCTCCACTTT CASSLLTGEGSYNSPLHF
TRBJ2-3 TRBD1 - TRBV6-5 TGTGCCAGCAGGAGGGACAGGGTTGCAGATACGCAGTATTTT CASRRDRVADTQYF
TRBJ2-5 - - TRBV5-1 TGCGCCAGCAGCGGATGGACAAACCGCCAAGAGACCCAGTACTTC CASSGWTNRQETQYF
TRBJ2-6 TRBD1 many TRBV7-9 TGTGCCAGCAGTTTGGGACAGTCTGGGGCCAACGTCCTGACTTTC CASSLGQSGANVLTF
TRBJ2-6 - - TRBV12-3/TRBV12-4 TGTGCCAGCAGTTTAGTGGCCGGGGCCACCTCTGGGGCCAACGTCCTGACTTTC CASSLVAGATSGANVLTF
TRBJ1-5 - - TRBV29-1 TGCAGCGTTCGCGGCCACAATCAGCCCCAGCATTTT CSVRGHNQPQHF
TRBJ2-3 TRBD2 - TRBV4-1 TGCGCCAGCAGCCCACACCTAGCGGAATCCACAGATACGCAGTATTTT CASSPHLAESTDTQYF
TRBJ1-2 - once TRBV5-1 TGCGCCAGCAACCCAAGGGAACCGGGAACCTATGGCTACACCTTC CASNPREPGTYGYTF
TRBJ2-3 - - TRBV10-3 TGTGCCATCAGTGAAAGTAGCTTCCTCGGGAGAGATACGCAGTATTTT CAISESSFLGRDTQYF
TRBJ1-5 TRBD1 once TRBV20-1 TGCAGTGCTAGTGGGGACAGGGATCAGCCCCAGCATTTT CSASGDRDQPQHF
TRBJ2-7 TRBD2 - TRBV12-3/TRBV12-4 TGTGCCAGCACCCTAGGACTAGCGGTTTGGTACGAGCAGTACTTC CASTLGLAVWYEQYF
TRBJ2-5 TRBD1 once TRBV5-1 TGCGCCAGCAGCTTGGAGGCGACAGGGCGGAAGACCCAGTACTTC CASSLEATGRKTQYF
TRBJ1-4 - - TRBV25-1 TGTGCCAGCAGTTCCGGCGGGGGGGTGAAGGAAAAACTGTTTTTT CASSSGGGVKEKLFF
TRBJ2-5 - - TRBV5-1 TGCGCCAGCAGCCCGCTCATGGAGGGGGCTGTGGAGACCCAGTACTTC CASSPLMEGAVETQYF
TRBJ2-5 TRBD2 - TRBV6-2/TRBV6-3 TGTGCCAGCGGGGGACTAGCGGGGAATAAAGAGACCCAGTACTTC CASGGLAGNKETQYF
TRBJ2-7 - - TRBV11-2 TGTGCCAGCAGCTTTGACCTACTCTACGAGCAGTACTTC CASSFDLLYEQYF
TRBJ2-4 - - TRBV6-4 TGTGCCAGCAAATGGGACCCCAAATACAAAAACATTCAGTACTTC CASKWDPKYKNIQYF
TRBJ1-2 - - TRBV5-1 TGCGCCAGCAGCTTGGGACCCTCCGGCCCCTATGGCTACACCTTC CASSLGPSGPYGYTF
TRBJ2-7 - - TRBV5-1 TGCGCCAGCAGCTTGGAACGGTGGACAGATCCCTACGAGCAGTACTTC CASSLERWTDPYEQYF
TRBJ2-1 TRBD2 - TRBV20-1 TGCAGTGCTAGGCCCCCTAGCGGGAGCTCCTACAATGAGCAGTTCTTC CSARPPSGSSYNEQFF
TRBJ2-1 - - TRBV11-2 TGTGCCAGCAGCCGGGGAGTGGAGGGGGCGATGTACAATGAGCAGTTCTTC CASSRGVEGAMYNEQFF
TRBJ1-2 - - TRBV11-2 TGTGCCAGCAGCTTAGAAGGACACCCGTATGGCTACACCTTC CASSLEGHPYGYTF
TRBJ1-6 TRBD1 few TRBV7-9 TGTGCCAGCAGCCCGCGGGACAGCCTTAATTCACCCCTCCACTTT CASSPRDSLNSPLHF